One T cell receptor beta chain is described in this entry. A single count supports this clone. Its binding antigen is unknown. Base qualities are not provided; no much larger clone lies one nucleotide away. This sample was included in a study of CD4 T cell repertoires in COVID-19 (dated by TCRdb to the early 2020s). As for the study more broadly: For cross-reactivity analysis, CFSE-low cells were expanded with IL-2 for roughly 9 days and were then relabeled and restimulated with spike proteins from other coronaviruses. The study characterized naturally processed CD4+ T cell responses to SARS-CoV-2 spike and nucleoprotein in COVID-19-recovered individuals, using TCR Vbeta sequencing to assess clonal composition. TCR Vbeta repertoire analysis of SARS-CoV-2-reactive T cells was conducted at the subset level in three recovered individuals.

Memory T cell samples that were not cultured went straight to sequencing right after ex vivo isolation. From peripheral blood mononuclear cells, the researchers isolated CD4+ total memory, central memory, effector memory and circulating T follicular helper cells. CDR1 is given as MNHEY and CDR2 as SVGAGI, both from the germline V gene. Trimming leaves V shorter by 7 bases and J shorter by 9 bases, with the junction holding 12 bases beyond the gene matches. From the cysteine up to the phenylalanine, the CDR3 has a length of 15 residues. The only DNA kept is the CDR3, 45 bases in frame from the first base. Overall results and qualifications from the work: Two or all three memory subsets shared several of the most expanded SARS-CoV-2-reactive clonotypes, which suggests intraclonal diversification. Between about 7 and 25% of SARS-CoV-2 clonotypes were also detected in secondary cultures stimulated with SARS-CoV and/or HKU1 spike, a finding consistent with cross-reactivity.

Libraries were prepared through the immunoSEQ multiplex PCR assay. The published analysis was carried out like this. The Chao-Jaccard similarity index and counts of shared clonotypes were used to quantify repertoire overlap between subsets. In TCRdb, the immuneACCESS table is reduced to in-frame sequences with V and J assigned. These tables do not hold every clone; where another copy was compared, an unresolved V gene accounts for under half, and the others remain unexplained. The DNA was the basis for D and trimming; V, J and clone size are from that table. The sample profile shows approximately 24,000 clones; over 90% of them were found once. About 0.66% of the sample comes from the top ten.

The sequence was collected from a human donor who had COVID-19. This sequence uses TRBV6-5 and TRBJ2-1; TRBD2 fits 10 bases in the junction. The sequenced sample was circulating follicular helper CD4+ T cells (cTfh) from blood, obtained before the COVID-19 pandemic. According to the study, the label for this sample's cell subset or site signals: circulating T follicular helper cells. Here is the DNA: TGTGCCAGCACTCTCGGGGGGACTAGCGCCGCTGAGCAGTTCTTC. This codes for CASTLGGTSAAEQFF.